This T cell receptor (beta chain) was sequenced during a study of blood T cell repertoires in COVID-19. Across the whole study: The study drew acute and convalescent COVID-19 samples from the United States, Italy and Spain. PBMCs, B-cell-depleted T cells, or T cells were the source of the cDNA or gDNA that made up the material.

Trimming left V 3 bases short and J 0 bases short, with 13 bases between. The CDR3 has 16 residues. Germline V lookup: CDR1 SGDLS, CDR2 YYNGEE. In the authors' workflow: Nucleated cell number was recorded as an estimate derived from reference gene primer amplification. The repertoire was sequenced with immunoSEQ multiplex PCR; TCRdb's copy has only in-frame clones and lacks some. Clone size and the V and J calls come from that table; the DNA yielded D and trimming. The sample lists roughly 280,000 clones, approximately 88% seen once, with approximately 2% in the top ten. The specimen sequenced was peripheral blood. The clonotype originates from a man aged 50 to 59 with acute or convalescent COVID-19. The chain joins TRBV9 to TRBJ2-1; tentatively, D is TRBD2 (7 bases). The chain's CDR3 is CASSAGGRSSYNEQFF. The CDR3 region has the DNA TGTGCCAGCAGCGCGGGGGGCCGAAGCTCCTACAATGAGCAGTTCTTC.